The next 21 T cell receptor beta chains were all read from a single sample in a study of tumor and adjacent non-tumor tissue in lung cancer listed by TCRdb under 2018. RNA was isolated from bulk unsorted tissue, and RNA quality was assessed with a NanoDrop ND-1000 and an Agilent 2100. Normal lung samples were distant non-tumor tissue taken more than 3 cm from the tumor edge. Receptors were amplified or captured by multiplex PCR. TCRdb names Illumina HiSeq 2500 as the instrument used. TCRbeta libraries were constructed through three rounds of nested PCR with primers (Table S4) according to protocols adapted from ARM-PCR. TCRdb's own reprocessing of the public reads used fastp at Q25 and MiXCR and kept productive beta chains. All rows with the same CDR3 protein become a single entry with the most common DNA and genes. Present in this sample are 90,000 to 120,000 distinct CDR3 sequences, 65% of which were seen just once. Jointly, the top ten make up approximately 18% of the sample.

The source material was distant non-tumor lung tissue. The receptors shown here come from a man under 40 with non-small cell lung cancer.

This clonotype occurred once. V and J are TRBV28 and TRBJ2-7; 8 nucleotides align to TRBD2. The CDR3 covers 16 residues. CDR1 is MDHEN, CDR2 SYDVKM, per germline. The CDR3 nucleotides are TGTGCTTGCAGTTTAGGGCTCGGGACTAGTGGCCACGAGCAGTACTTC. Protein: CACSLGLGTSGHEQYF.

About this clonotype: A much larger clonotype is one base distant, so this may be a read error. This CDR3 fails to terminate in the conserved phenylalanine or tryptophan, so it likely reflects a read error. The chain employs TRBV7-9 and TRBJ1-6; a possible D gene is TRBD1 (5 bases). Germline-derived CDR1 and CDR2 are SEHNR and FQNEAQ (reference sequence). The CDR3 has 13 amino acids. Trimming took 4 bases from V and 7 from J, leaving 8 bases between them. The chain's CDR3 is CASSSGGNSPLHV. In DNA, the CDR3 is TGTGCCAGCAGCTCGGGGGGGAATTCACCCCTCCACGTT.

This clonotype is a singleton in its sample. This chain joins TRBV4-1 and TRBJ1-4; D might be TRBD1 (5 bases). Deletions cut 4 bases from V and 7 bases from J, with 13 bases between. Germline V gene sequence: CDR1 MGHRA, CDR2 YSYEKL. CDR3 length equals 14 residues. The CDR3 nucleotides read TGCGCCAGCAGCCTACAGGAATCTATTGAAAAACTGTTTTTT. This translates into CASSLQESIEKLFF.

As for this clonotype: At one end, the junction sequence differs from germline, possibly due to a read error. CDR3 DNA: TGTGCCAGCAGCACCCCCGGGACTAGATATCACGACCAGTACTTC. This gives the protein CASSTPGTRYHDQYF. This rearrangement joins TRBV11-2 to TRBJ2-7, with 8 bases matching TRBD2. The length of the CDR3 is 15 residues. Looked up from germline, CDR1 is SGHAT and CDR2 is FQNNGV.

As concerns this clonotype: A junction boundary mismatches the germline segment, possibly from a read error. The rearrangement joins TRBV29-1 to TRBJ1-2; the D gene is possibly TRBD1 (5 bases). Per the germline V gene, CDR1 is SQVTM and CDR2 is ANQGSEA. This CDR3 comprises 15 residues. CDR3 region: CGVDVGGAILGGYTF. CDR3 coding DNA: TGCGGCGTTGATGTAGGAGGGGCGATCCTGGGAGGCTACACCTTC. Full variable domain (rest looked up from reference TRBV29-1 and TRBJ1-2): SAVISQKPSRDICQRGTSLTIQCQVDSQVTMMFWYRQQPGQSLTLIATANQGSEATYESGFVIDKFPISRPNLTFSTLTVSNMSPEDSSIYLCGVDVGGAILGGYTFGSGTRLTVV.

Regarding this clonotype: Mismatch with germline at one junction end may stem from a read error. J is TRBJ2-7 and V is TRBV11-2; 8 bases fit TRBD1. The CDR3 totals 14 residues. Germline loops: CDR1 SGHAT, CDR2 FQNNGV. CDR3 in DNA: TGTGCCAGAAGCACAGGGACAGGCTTTTACGAACAGTACTTC. Amino acid sequence: CARSTGTGFYEQYF.

In regard to this clonotype: A read error may account for a junction end that differs from germline. The chain couples TRBV20-1 to TRBJ2-2, with 7 positions matching TRBD2. This CDR3 has 16 residues. CDR1 is DFQATT, CDR2 SNEGSKA, per germline (reference sequence). The CDR3 protein is CSARDPSGGETGELLF. The DNA for the CDR3 is TGCAGTGCTAGAGATCCTAGTGGGGGGGAGACCGGGGAGCTGCTTTTT.

The sample holds many counts of this clonotype. V gene TRBV20-1 combines with J gene TRBJ1-1; weak D call: TRBD1 (5 bases). The CDR3 has 12 amino acids. V was clipped by 1 base and J by 5 bases, with 8 bases between them. The germline CDR1 and CDR2 sequences are DFQATT and SNEGSKA (reference sequence). In nucleotides, the CDR3 is TGCAGTGCTAGAGCAGGGTGGACTGAAGCTTTCTTT. This codes for CSARAGWTEAFF.

The V and J genes are TRBV6-2 or TRBV6-3 and TRBJ2-2; D gene unclear. Germline CDR1 is MNHEY and CDR2 is SVGEGT. The CDR3 contains 13 residues. The CDR3 protein is CVNSYSDTGELFF. The CDR3 DNA reads as TGTGTCAACAGTTACTCGGACACCGGGGAGCTGTTTTTT.

In this sample, this clonotype turned up a few times. A much larger clone is a single base away; this may be a read error. The conserved phenylalanine or tryptophan normally closing the CDR3 is absent here, so this likely arose from a read error. The chain is built from TRBV6-1 and TRBJ2-3; 10 bases map to TRBD2. V dropped 4 bases and J dropped 1; count of bases not matched to a gene: 2. This CDR3 region has 15 residues. CDR1 and CDR2 (germline): MNHNS, SASEGT. The CDR3 nucleotides are TGTGCCAGCAGTGGTCTAGCGGGGGGCACAGATACGCAGTATCTT. Translated: CASSGLAGGTDTQYL.

This clonotype was seen at least ten times. The gene calls are TRBV24-1 and TRBJ2-1, with D unresolved. Trimming pared 3 bases from V and 7 bases from J, leaving 12 bases between. This CDR3 region has 14 residues. Germline loops: CDR1 KGHDR, CDR2 SFDVKD. The CDR3 here is CATSDPMDGNEQFF. The DNA of the CDR3 is TGTGCCACCAGTGATCCCATGGACGGAAATGAGCAGTTCTTC.

There are a few counts of this clonotype. The chain has TRBV6-5 and TRBJ1-1; TRBD1 matches at 7 bases. Trimming took 6 bases from V and 1 from J; bases not matched to a gene: 5. The CDR3 length is 14 residues. Germline V gene sequence: CDR1 MNHEY, CDR2 SVGAGI. The CDR3: CASRRGQQNTEAFF. The CDR3 nucleotides read TGTGCCAGCAGACGGGGACAGCAGAACACTGAAGCTTTCTTT.

About this clonotype itself: This CDR3 is missing its conserved last phenylalanine or tryptophan, likely due to a read error. The chain uses TRBV11-2 and TRBJ2-1, with D maybe TRBD2 (6 bases). There are 11 residues in the CDR3. The ends were cut back, 11 bases at V and 7 bases at J, with 12 bases in the middle. Germline-derived CDR1 and CDR2 are SGHAT and FQNNGV. In nucleotides, the CDR3 is TGTGCCTGTAACGGGAGAAATGAGCAGTTCTTA. Amino acid sequence: CACNGRNEQFL.

This clonotype appeared a single time. A read error is likely, as this CDR3 ends without the conserved phenylalanine or tryptophan. The chain has TRBV29-1 and TRBJ1-2; tentative D call: TRBD1 (5 bases). Between the trimmed V and J ends, which lost 6 bases and 8 bases, there was a span of 13 bases. Germline CDR1 SQVTM, CDR2 ANQGSEA. The CDR3 runs 11 residues. The CDR3 region has the DNA TGCAGCGTAATAGGGGAGTCAGGCTACACCATT. Translated, it gives CSVIGESGYTI.

This clonotype was recorded at least ten times. The gene calls are TRBV12-3 or TRBV12-4 and TRBJ2-1; D tentatively reads TRBD1 or TRBD2 (5 bases each). The CDR3 length is 13 residues. The V gene lost 6 bases and the J gene lost 5 bases, with 11 bases spanning the gap. CDR3 DNA sequence: TGTGCCAGCAGGCCAGGGACGGACAATGAGCAGTTCTTC. This gives the protein CASRPGTDNEQFF.

In regard to this clonotype: Because it lacks the conserved phenylalanine or tryptophan at the end, this CDR3 is likely a read error. The rearrangement links TRBV11-1 to TRBJ2-5, with D tentatively TRBD1 (6 bases). This CDR3 is built from 15 residues. From germline, CDR1 is SGHAT and CDR2 FQDESV (reference sequence). In DNA form, the CDR3 reads TGTGTCAGCAGCTTAGCGATGGACAGAAAAGAGATCCAGTACCTC. It translates to CVSSLAMDRKEIQYL.

The J gene is TRBJ1-1, the V gene TRBV10-3, with D uncertain. CDR3 length equals 13 residues. Germline CDR1 reads ENHRY; CDR2 reads SYGVKD. The V and J ends lost 0 bases and 1 base respectively, with 3 bases between them. CDR3 loop: CAISESQNTEAFF. CDR3 coding DNA: TGTGCCATCAGTGAGTCGCAGAACACTGAAGCTTTCTTT.

V usage is TRBV20-1 and J usage is TRBJ2-2; 7 bases match TRBD1. From germline, CDR1 is DFQATT and CDR2 SNEGSKA (reference sequence). This CDR3 contains 12 residues. The CDR3 DNA sequence: TGCTGTTGGACAGGCATTACCGGGGAGCTGTTTTTT. Amino acid sequence: CCWTGITGELFF.

The chain recombines TRBV6-5 with TRBJ2-3; either TRBD1 or TRBD2 may fit D (6 bases each). The CDR3 covers 16 residues. Germline-derived CDR1 and CDR2 are MNHEY and SVGAGI. The V end was cut by 7 bases, the J end by 3 bases, with 20 bases between. Here the CDR3 reads CASNSGDIRDTDTQYF. The CDR3 DNA sequence: TGTGCCAGCAATTCGGGGGACATCCGGGATACAGATACGCAGTATTTT.

To note about this clonotype: A read error may produce the germline difference seen at one junction end. The gene calls are TRBV12-3 or TRBV12-4 and TRBJ1-2; D unresolved. This CDR3 has 12 amino acids. In DNA, the CDR3 is TGCGCCAGCAGTCCTCCGGTGGGTGGCTACACCTTC. Protein product: CASSPPVGGYTF.

In its sample, this clonotype was seen many times. The chain carries TRBV6-5 and TRBJ1-1; D unclear. Germline loops: CDR1 MNHEY, CDR2 SVGAGI. With 9 bases removed from V and 1 base from J, the gap between germline ends came to 18 bases. The length of the CDR3 is 15 residues. The DNA of the CDR3 is TGTGCCAGTACCGGCCCGGAGCCTCCGAACACTGAAGCTTTCTTT. It encodes CASTGPEPPNTEAFF.